Below are 17 T cell receptor beta chains sequenced from a single sample in a study of blood T cell repertoires in COVID-19. The data were produced by immunoSEQ multiplex PCR, yet TCRdb's version contains in-frame clones alone and is incomplete. The sample contains 300,000 to 450,000 clones, around 91% of which appear only once. Sequencing was carried out using PBMCs or T cells enriched from blood (not recorded which). These receptors were obtained from a man between 18 and 29 years old who had recovered from COVID-19.

The rearrangement links TRBV6-2 or TRBV6-3 to TRBJ2-2; TRBD2 aligns across 9 bases. Per the germline V gene, CDR1 is MNHEY and CDR2 is SVGEGT. With 3 bases clipped from V and 4 bases from J, the junction kept 3 bases outside the gene matches. The length of the CDR3 is 15 residues. CDR3 residues: CASSYLGLATGELFF. As DNA, the CDR3 is TGTGCCAGCAGTTATCTGGGACTAGCCACCGGGGAGCTGTTTTTT.

The table lists this clone with a count of one. The rearrangement joins TRBV27 to TRBJ1-1; no firm D call. Trimming left V 7 bases short and J 3 bases short, with 12 bases between. The CDR3 consists of 13 residues. CDR1 and CDR2 from the germline V gene are MNHEY and SMNVEV (reference sequence). CDR3 protein: CASKREADTEAFF. In nucleotides, the CDR3 is TGTGCCAGCAAGCGGGAGGCGGACACTGAAGCTTTCTTT.

The rearrangement uses TRBV7-3 and TRBJ2-7, with D unclear. The CDR3 covers 13 residues. Trimming shortened V by 2 bases and J by 3 bases, and 8 bases separated the two germline ends. CDR1 and CDR2 (germline): SGHTA, FQGTGA. The CDR3 DNA sequence: TGTGCCAGCAGCTTACAAATGAGCTACGAGCAGTACTTC. Translated, it gives CASSLQMSYEQYF. Combining the CDR3 with reference TRBV7-3 and TRBJ2-7 gives the whole variable domain GAGVSQTPSNKVTEKGKYVELRCDPISGHTALYWYRQSLGQGPEFLIYFQGTGAADDSGLPNDRFFAVRPEGSVSTLKIQRTERGDSAVYLCASSLQMSYEQYFGPGTRLTVT.

The chain couples TRBV27 to TRBJ1-2; D is unclear. Germline loops: CDR1 MNHEY, CDR2 SMNVEV (reference sequence). Trimming took off 5 bases at V and 8 bases at J, with 12 bases between the two ends. The CDR3 runs 12 residues. DNA for the CDR3: TGTGCCAGCAGTACCACAGCGGGCGGCTACACCTTC. This codes for CASSTTAGGYTF.

This clone was found once. The chain recombines TRBV12-3 or TRBV12-4 with TRBJ2-7, with D uncertain. The CDR3 consists of 11 residues. Trimming took off 3 bases at V and 4 bases at J, with 4 bases between the two ends. This CDR3 is CASSFSYEQYF. CDR3 DNA sequence: TGTGCCAGCAGTTTTTCTTACGAGCAGTACTTC.

V and J are TRBV9 and TRBJ1-2; D is undetermined. The CDR3 has 18 residues. Germline CDR1 is SGDLS and CDR2 is YYNGEE. V dropped 2 bases and J dropped 0 bases, with 20 bases sitting between them. The DNA for the CDR3 is TGTGCCAGCAGCGTTGGGCCGACCCCCCCGATAGCTAACTATGGCTACACCTTC. Translated: CASSVGPTPPIANYGYTF. The whole variable domain, remainder taken from reference TRBV9 and TRBJ1-2, is DSGVTQTPKHLITATGQRVTLRCSPRSGDLSVYWYQQSLDQGLQFLIQYYNGEERAKGNILERFSAQQFPDLHSELNLSSLELGDSALYFCASSVGPTPPIANYGYTFGSGTRLTVV.

The chain uses TRBV4-1 and TRBJ2-7, with 10 positions matching TRBD2. The CDR3 is made up of 18 amino acids. V shed 1 base and J 0 bases; nucleotides not matched to a gene: 9. Germline lookup yields CDR1 MGHRA and CDR2 YSYEKL. As DNA, the CDR3 is TGCGCCAGCAGCCAAGTCATCACTAGCGGGGCTACCTCCTACGAGCAGTACTTC. It specifies CASSQVITSGATSYEQYF.

This clone came up once. V usage is TRBV6-5 and J usage is TRBJ2-1; 7 bases align to TRBD1. Looked up from germline, CDR1 is MNHEY and CDR2 is SVGAGI. There are 15 residues in the CDR3. V lost 6 bases to trimming and J lost 4 bases; unmatched junction nucleotides: 9. Here the CDR3 DNA reads TGTGCCAGCAGCCCCGGGACAGTACGTTACAATGAGCAGTTCTTC. Translating gives CASSPGTVRYNEQFF.

A single count supports this clone. Other DNA sequences in the sample encode the same CDR3. The CDR3: CASSSRGGETQYF. The CDR3 DNA reads TGTGCCAGCAGCTCGAGGGGAGGCGAGACCCAGTACTTC. The chain combines TRBV7-3 with TRBJ2-5, with D perhaps matching TRBD2 (6 bases). V shed 4 bases and J shed 5 bases, with 11 bases lying between them. Germline CDR1 SGHTA, CDR2 FQGTGA. This CDR3 contains 13 residues. Full variable domain (missing parts from reference TRBV7-3 and TRBJ2-5): GAGVSQTPSNKVTEKGKYVELRCDPISGHTALYWYRQSLGQGPEFLIYFQGTGAADDSGLPNDRFFAVRPEGSVSTLKIQRTERGDSAVYLCASSSRGGETQYFGPGTRLLVL.

The rearrangement uses TRBV7-9 and TRBJ2-3; the D gene is possibly TRBD1 (5 bases). Per the germline V gene, CDR1 is SEHNR and CDR2 is FQNEAQ (reference sequence). CDR3 length equals 19 residues. Trimming took 2 bases from V and 4 from J, leaving 25 bases between them. This chain's CDR3 is CASSLFLDLPLRGADTQYF. In DNA, the CDR3 is TGTGCCAGCAGCTTATTTCTAGATCTTCCTTTAAGGGGTGCAGATACGCAGTATTTT.

V is TRBV30 and J is TRBJ1-5; tentatively, D is TRBD1 (5 bases). The germline gives CDR1 GTSNPN, CDR2 SVGIG (reference sequence). V shed 2 bases and J shed 7 bases, with 12 bases lying between them. This CDR3 has 13 residues. The CDR3 reads CAWSIDSSQPQHF. The DNA for the CDR3 is TGTGCCTGGAGTATCGACAGTTCCCAGCCCCAGCATTTT.

V usage is TRBV2 and J usage is TRBJ2-7; the match to TRBD1 covers 8 bases. The CDR3 extends over 14 amino acids. Germline V CDR1 and CDR2: SNHLY, FYNNEI. V lost 0 bases to trimming and J lost 4 bases; unmatched junction nucleotides: 2. The CDR3 region has the DNA TGTGCCAGCAGTGAAGCAAGGACAGGGTACGAGCAGTACTTC. This codes for CASSEARTGYEQYF.

This sequence joins TRBV4-2 and TRBJ2-7, with D possibly matching TRBD2 (6 bases). With 8 bases removed from V and 3 bases from J, the gap between germline ends came to 20 bases. The CDR3 is 15 residues long. Germline CDR1 reads LGHNA; CDR2 reads YNFKEQ. CDR3 in amino acids: CASSRESSGYYEQYF. Written as DNA, the CDR3 is TGTGCCAGCTCCCGGGAGAGTAGCGGTTACTACGAGCAGTACTTC.

The rearrangement uses TRBV6-1 and TRBJ2-1, with 10 bases aligning to TRBD2. The length of the CDR3 is 18 residues. Trimming cost V 3 bases and J 8 bases; bases outside gene matches: 16. The V gene's germline CDR1 is MNHNS and CDR2 SASEGT. CDR3 DNA sequence: TGTGCCAGCAGTGACCCCCTGGGGCTAGCGGGAGTAAAGGATGAGCAGTTCTTC. The encoded protein is CASSDPLGLAGVKDEQFF.

The chain uses TRBV9 and TRBJ1-6; a weak D match, TRBD1 (6 bases). CDR1 is SGDLS, CDR2 YYNGEE, per germline. The CDR3 spans 14 residues. Trimming stripped 0 bases from V and 7 bases from J, with 8 bases between. The CDR3 DNA is TGTGCCAGCAGCGTAGAGGGGGAGAATTCACCCCTCCACTTT. This gives the protein CASSVEGENSPLHF.

The DNA of the CDR3 is TGTGCCAGCAGCTTAGACAGGGCCACCGGGGAGCTGTTTTTT. This translates into CASSLDRATGELFF. The gene calls are TRBV7-9 and TRBJ2-2; possibly TRBD1 for D (6 bases). Germline CDR1 is SEHNR and CDR2 is FQNEAQ (reference sequence). This CDR3 comprises 14 residues. V dropped 1 base and J dropped 4 bases, with 7 bases sitting between them.

This rearrangement joins TRBV11-3 to TRBJ1-1; the D gene is possibly TRBD1 (5 bases). The CDR3 spans 13 residues. Germline CDR1 SGHNT, CDR2 YENEEA. Trimming left V 3 bases short and J 3 bases short, with 8 bases between. Here the CDR3 DNA reads TGTGCCAGCAGCTTGCTAGGGGACACTGAAGCTTTCTTT. Encoded protein: CASSLLGDTEAFF. Combining the CDR3 with reference TRBV11-3 and TRBJ1-1 gives the whole variable domain EAGVVQSPRYKIIEKKQPVAFWCNPISGHNTLYWYLQNLGQGPELLIRYENEEAVDDSQLPKDRFSAERLKGVDSTLKIQPAELGDSAVYLCASSLLGDTEAFFGQGTRLTVV.